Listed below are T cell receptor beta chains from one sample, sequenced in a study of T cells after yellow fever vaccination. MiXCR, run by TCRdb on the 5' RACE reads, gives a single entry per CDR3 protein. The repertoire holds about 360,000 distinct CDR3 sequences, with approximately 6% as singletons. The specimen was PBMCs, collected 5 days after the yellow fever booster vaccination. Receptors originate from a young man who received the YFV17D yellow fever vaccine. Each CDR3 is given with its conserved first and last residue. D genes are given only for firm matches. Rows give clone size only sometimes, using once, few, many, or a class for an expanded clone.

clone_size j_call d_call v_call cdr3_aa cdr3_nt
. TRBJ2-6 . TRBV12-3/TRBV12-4 CASRVAGEGSGANVLTF TGTGCCAGCAGAGTGGCAGGGGAAGGCTCTGGGGCCAACGTCCTGACTTTC
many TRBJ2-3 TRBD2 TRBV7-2 CASSFSGLAGVRDTQYF TGTGCCAGCAGCTTCTCAGGACTAGCGGGAGTTCGAGATACGCAGTATTTT
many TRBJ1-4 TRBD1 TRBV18 CASSLTGQFNEKLFF TGTGCCAGCTCACTTACGGGACAGTTTAATGAAAAACTGTTTTTT
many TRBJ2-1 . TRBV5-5 CASSFETGPNPQFF TGTGCCAGCAGCTTCGAAACGGGGCCTAACCCGCAGTTCTTC
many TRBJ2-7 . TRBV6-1 CASSGLGAPRGEQYF TGTGCCAGCAGTGGTCTGGGGGCCCCCCGGGGGGAGCAGTACTTC
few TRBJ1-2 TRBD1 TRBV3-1 CASSQWTGGGYTF TGTGCCAGCAGCCAGTGGACAGGGGGCGGCTACACCTTC
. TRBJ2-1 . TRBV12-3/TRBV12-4 CASSHGTSPGATYNEQFF TGTGCCAGCAGTCACGGGACAAGTCCGGGGGCGACCTACAATGAGCAGTTCTTC
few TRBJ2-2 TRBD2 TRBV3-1 CASRTLAGMSGELFF TGTGCCAGCAGGACCCTAGCGGGAATGAGCGGGGAGCTGTTTTTT
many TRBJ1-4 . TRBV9 CASSVETGDTNEKLFF TGTGCCAGCAGCGTAGAAACCGGGGATACTAATGAAAAACTGTTTTTT
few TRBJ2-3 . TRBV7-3 CASSLYIEDTQYF TGTGCCAGCAGCTTATACATTGAAGATACGCAGTATTTT
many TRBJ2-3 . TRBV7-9 CASRQDADTQYF TGTGCCAGCCGACAGGATGCAGATACGCAGTATTTT
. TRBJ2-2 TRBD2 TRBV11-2 CASSHSERGTGELFF TGTGCCAGCAGCCACTCTGAGCGGGGTACCGGGGAGCTGTTTTTT
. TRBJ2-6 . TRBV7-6 CASSLALPGANVLTF TGTGCCAGCAGCTTAGCCCTACCTGGGGCCAACGTCCTGACTTTC
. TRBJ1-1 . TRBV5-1 CASSLVGKGTNTEAFF TGCGCCAGCAGCTTGGTGGGAAAGGGCACGAACACTGAAGCTTTCTTT
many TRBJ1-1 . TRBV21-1 CASSTATEEWREAFF TGTGCCAGCAGCACCGCCACCGAGGAGTGGAGGGAAGCTTTCTTT
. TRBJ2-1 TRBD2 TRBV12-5 CASDYSKREEPNEQFF TGTGCTAGTGACTATAGTAAACGGGAGGAACCCAATGAGCAGTTCTTC
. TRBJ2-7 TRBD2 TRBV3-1 CASSKGLAGGTYEQYF TGTGCCAGCAGCAAAGGACTAGCGGGAGGGACCTACGAGCAGTACTTC
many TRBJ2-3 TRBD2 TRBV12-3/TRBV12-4 CASSPGRTSGGDTQYF TGTGCCAGCAGTCCCGGGCGGACTAGCGGAGGGGATACGCAGTATTTT
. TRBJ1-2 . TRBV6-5 CASSYVSGAGGYGYTF TGTGCCAGCAGTTACGTTTCCGGGGCCGGGGGCTATGGCTACACCTTC
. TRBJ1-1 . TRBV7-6 CASSLVRDGNTEAFF TGTGCCAGCAGCTTAGTAAGGGACGGGAACACTGAAGCTTTCTTT
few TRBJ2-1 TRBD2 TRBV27 CASRDRLAGLNEQFF TGTGCCAGCAGAGACCGACTAGCGGGTTTAAATGAGCAGTTCTTC
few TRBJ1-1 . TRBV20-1 CSAGGLWNTEAFF TGCAGTGCTGGGGGACTCTGGAACACTGAAGCTTTCTTT
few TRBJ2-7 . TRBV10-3 CAISVAASSYEQYF TGTGCCATCAGTGTTGCGGCGAGCTCCTACGAGCAGTACTTC
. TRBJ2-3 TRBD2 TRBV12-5 CASGWTLAGRISSTDTQYF TGTGCTAGTGGTTGGACTCTAGCGGGAAGGATTTCTAGCACAGATACGCAGTATTTT
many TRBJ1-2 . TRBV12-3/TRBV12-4 CASSYIYGYTF TGTGCCAGCAGTTACATCTATGGCTACACCTTC
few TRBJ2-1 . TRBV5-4 CASSLGGPGGEQFF TGTGCCAGCAGCTTGGGTGGGCCAGGAGGAGAGCAGTTCTTC
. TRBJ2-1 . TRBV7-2 CASSSGPVLFF TGTGCCAGCAGCTCCGGACCCGTCTTATTCTTC
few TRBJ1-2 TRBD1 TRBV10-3 CAISRDRDYGYTF TGTGCCATCAGCAGGGACAGGGACTATGGCTACACCTTC
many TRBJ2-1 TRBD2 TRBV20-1 CSASSSGRGNEQFF TGCAGTGCTAGTTCGAGCGGGAGGGGGAATGAGCAGTTCTTC
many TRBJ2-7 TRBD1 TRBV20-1 CSAWGQGSSYEQYF TGCAGTGCTTGGGGACAGGGGAGCTCCTACGAGCAGTACTTC
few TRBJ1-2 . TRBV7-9 CASSLGTEISPPYGYTF TGTGCCAGCAGCCTCGGGACGGAAATTAGTCCCCCCTATGGCTACACCTTC
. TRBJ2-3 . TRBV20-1 CSAERFTDTQYF TGCAGTGCTGAGAGGTTCACAGATACGCAGTATTTT
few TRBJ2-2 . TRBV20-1 CCASEGRWGNTGELFF TGCTGTGCTAGTGAAGGCCGGTGGGGGAACACCGGGGAGCTGTTTTTT
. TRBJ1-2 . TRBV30 CAWSGRRQDYGYTF TGTGCCTGGAGTGGGCGGCGACAGGACTATGGCTACACCTTC
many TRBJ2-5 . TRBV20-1 CSGEELETQYF TGCAGCGGGGAGGAATTAGAGACCCAGTACTTC
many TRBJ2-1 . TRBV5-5 CASSLEAEPSYNEQFF TGTGCCAGCAGCTTGGAGGCGGAACCCTCCTACAATGAGCAGTTCTTC
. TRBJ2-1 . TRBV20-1 CSARDYTGRLFF TGCAGTGCTAGAGATTACACGGGACGGCTATTCTTC
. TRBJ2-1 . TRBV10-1 CASSDTGGEVQFF TGCGCCAGCAGTGATACAGGCGGAGAGGTGCAGTTCTTC
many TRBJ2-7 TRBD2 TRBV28 CASSYSGKVSYEQYF TGTGCCAGCAGTTATAGCGGGAAGGTATCCTACGAGCAGTACTTC
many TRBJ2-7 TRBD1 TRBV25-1 CASSERGQGYEQYF TGTGCCAGCAGTGAACGGGGACAGGGGTACGAGCAGTACTTC
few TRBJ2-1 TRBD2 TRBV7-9 CASSSSLSSGGYNEQFF TGTGCCAGCAGCTCCTCCCTAAGTAGCGGGGGCTACAATGAGCAGTTCTTC
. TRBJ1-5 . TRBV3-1 CASSPSYSNQPQHF TGTGCCAGCAGCCCTTCGTATAGCAATCAGCCCCAGCATTTT
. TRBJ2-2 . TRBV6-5 CASATSIGGPSGGELFF TGTGCCAGCGCTACCTCGATTGGGGGGCCGTCGGGCGGGGAGCTGTTTTTT
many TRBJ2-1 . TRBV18 CASSRDWEEEQFF TGTGCCAGCTCACGCGACTGGGAGGAGGAGCAGTTCTTC
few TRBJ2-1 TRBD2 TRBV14 CASSPPGQVFASGRAKSYNEQFF TGTGCCAGCAGCCCACCGGGACAGGTTTTCGCTAGCGGGAGGGCAAAGTCCTACAATGAGCAGTTCTTC
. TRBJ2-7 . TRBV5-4 CASSPNGVSEQYF TGTGCCAGCAGCCCCAACGGGGTGAGCGAGCAGTACTTC
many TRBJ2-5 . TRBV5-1 CASSLEGLETQYF TGCGCCAGCAGCTTGGAGGGGCTAGAGACCCAGTACTTC
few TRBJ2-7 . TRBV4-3 CASSQDEGYGPYEQYF TGCGCCAGCAGCCAAGATGAGGGTTATGGGCCCTACGAGCAGTACTTC
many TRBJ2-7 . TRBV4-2 CASSPGGTGSYEQYF TGTGCCAGCAGCCCCGGGGGGACAGGTTCCTACGAGCAGTACTTC
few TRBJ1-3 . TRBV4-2 CASSQGGRNTIYF TGTGCCAGCAGCCAAGGGGGAAGAAACACCATATATTTT
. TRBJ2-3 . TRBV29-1 CSAADEANTDTQYF TGCAGCGCCGCGGATGAGGCCAACACAGATACGCAGTATTTT
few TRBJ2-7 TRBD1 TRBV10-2 CASNPGQGSYEQYF TGCGCCAGCAACCCGGGACAGGGATCATACGAGCAGTACTTC
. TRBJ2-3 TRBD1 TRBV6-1 CASSPGQSTTDTQYF TGTGCCAGCAGTCCGGGACAGTCTACCACAGATACGCAGTATTTT
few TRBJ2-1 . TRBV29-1 CSVGFGPGSYNEQFF TGCAGCGTTGGTTTCGGTCCTGGGTCCTACAATGAGCAGTTCTTC
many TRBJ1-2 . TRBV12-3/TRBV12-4 CASSLVRAGKYYGYTF TGTGCCAGCAGTTTAGTAAGGGCAGGGAAGTACTATGGCTACACCTTC
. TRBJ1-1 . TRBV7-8 CASSLAADGGFNTEAFF TGTGCCAGCAGCTTAGCCGCGGACGGGGGCTTTAACACTGAAGCTTTCTTT
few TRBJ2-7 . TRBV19 CASSIAKGSYEQYF TGTGCCAGTAGTATAGCAAAGGGGTCCTACGAGCAGTACTTC
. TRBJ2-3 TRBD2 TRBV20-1 CSPGIAGKDTQYF TGCAGTCCTGGAATAGCGGGAAAAGATACGCAGTATTTT
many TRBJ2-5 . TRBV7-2 CASSLSLQETQYF TGTGCCAGCAGCTTAAGCCTTCAAGAGACCCAGTACTTC
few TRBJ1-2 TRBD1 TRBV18 CASSRGLGQPNYGYTF TGTGCCAGCTCACGGGGTCTGGGACAGCCAAACTATGGCTACACCTTC